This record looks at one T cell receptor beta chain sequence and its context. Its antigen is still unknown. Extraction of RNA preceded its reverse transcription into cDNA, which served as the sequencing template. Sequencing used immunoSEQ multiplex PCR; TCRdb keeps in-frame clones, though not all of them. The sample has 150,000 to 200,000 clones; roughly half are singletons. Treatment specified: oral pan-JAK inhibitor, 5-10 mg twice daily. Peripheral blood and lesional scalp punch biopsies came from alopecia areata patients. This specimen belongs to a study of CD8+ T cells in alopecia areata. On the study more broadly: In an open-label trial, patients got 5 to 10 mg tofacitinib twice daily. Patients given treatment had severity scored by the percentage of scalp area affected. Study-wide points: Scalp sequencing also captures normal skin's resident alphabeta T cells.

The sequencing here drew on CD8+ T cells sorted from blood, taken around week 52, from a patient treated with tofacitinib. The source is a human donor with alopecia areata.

In DNA, the CDR3 is TGTGCCTGGAGCGCTGGGGCAGGGGATCAGCCCCAGCATTTT. Protein product: CAWSAGAGDQPQHF. The rearrangement joins TRBV30 to TRBJ1-5; D possibly corresponds to TRBD1 (6 bases). V gave up 3 bases and J gave up 5 bases, with 14 bases separating them. This CDR3 contains 14 residues. The germline V gene encodes CDR1 GTSNPN and CDR2 SVGIG (reference sequence).